The 8 T cell receptor beta chains in this list originate from one sample, sequenced in a study of cytomegalovirus exposure and HLA in healthy donors. The PCR contained 60 Vbeta and 13 Jbeta primers. The repertoire was sequenced with immunoSEQ multiplex PCR; TCRdb's copy has only in-frame clones and lacks some. There are 150,000 or so clones in the sample; about 74% occur only once, and 4.3% lies in the top ten. Sequencing was carried out using PBMCs. Every receptor here comes from a man younger than 35 in good health and CMV-seropositive.

This clone was seen only once. This chain uses TRBV15 with TRBJ1-1, with 8 bases fitting TRBD1. This CDR3 is built from 14 residues. Germline CDR1 is LNHNV and CDR2 is YYDKDF (reference sequence). V lost 0 bases to trimming and J lost 7 bases; unmatched junction nucleotides: 4. The CDR3 DNA sequence: TGTGCCACCAGCAGAGAGGACAGGGCTAATGAAGCTTTCTTT. This codes for CATSREDRANEAFF.

This clone has more than one count but fewer than ten. DNA for the CDR3: TGTGCCAGCAGCTTGACGGGTATTAGCAATCAGCCCCAGCATTTT. Residues: CASSLTGISNQPQHF. The chain combines TRBV7-2 with TRBJ1-5; D not resolved. CDR1 and CDR2 from the germline V gene are SGHTA and FQGNSA. The CDR3 is made up of 15 amino acids. Trimming shortened V by 3 bases and J by 0 bases, and 9 bases separated the two germline ends.

V is TRBV27 and J is TRBJ1-5; no firm D call. Trimming took off 5 bases at V and 0 bases at J, with 14 bases between the two ends. Germline V CDR1 and CDR2: MNHEY, SMNVEV (reference sequence). The CDR3 length is 16 residues. The CDR3 DNA is TGTGCCAGCAGTGCCAGACTAGGGAATAGCAATCAGCCCCAGCATTTT. This codes for CASSARLGNSNQPQHF.

This clone has more than one count but fewer than ten. The J gene is TRBJ2-1, the V gene TRBV9; a possible D gene is TRBD1 (6 bases). Deletions cut 4 bases from V and 8 bases from J, with 10 bases between. The CDR3 runs to 12 residues. Germline lookup yields CDR1 SGDLS and CDR2 YYNGEE. The CDR3 sequence is CASSPQGYEQFF. For the CDR3, the DNA is TGTGCCAGCAGCCCACAGGGATATGAGCAGTTCTTC.

This chain uses TRBV2 with TRBJ2-5; the match to TRBD1 covers 8 bases. V was pared by 4 bases and J by 1 base, with 8 bases of the junction left unmatched. The CDR3 loop spans 16 amino acids. CDR1 is SNHLY, CDR2 FYNNEI, per germline. CDR3 in amino acids: CASSAAGGASQETQYF. CDR3 DNA sequence: TGTGCCAGCAGTGCCGCAGGGGGCGCGTCCCAAGAGACCCAGTACTTC. Using reference TRBV2 and TRBJ2-5 for the parts outside the CDR3, the full variable domain is EPEVTQTPSHQVTQMGQEVILRCVPISNHLYFYWYRQILGQKVEFLVSFYNNEISEKSEIFDDQFSVERPDGSNFTLKIRSTKLEDSAMYFCASSAAGGASQETQYFGPGTRLLVL.

CDR3 amino acids: CASSLGGEGGRTGELFF. The CDR3 region has the DNA TGTGCCAGCAGCTTGGGGGGGGAAGGAGGTCGCACCGGGGAGCTGTTTTTT. This chain joins TRBV5-6 and TRBJ2-2, with a tentative D call TRBD2 (6 bases). V was trimmed by 0 bases and J by 4 bases, leaving 16 bases between them. Germline lookup yields CDR1 SGHDT and CDR2 YYEEEE. The CDR3 consists of 17 residues.

As to this clone: Other DNA sequences in this specimen translate into the identical CDR3. The chain uses TRBV6-5 and TRBJ1-2; TRBD1 might be the D (6 bases). V lost 2 bases to trimming and J lost 2 bases, with 9 bases between them. The CDR3 is 14 residues long. The V gene's germline CDR1 is MNHEY and CDR2 SVGAGI. CDR3 amino acids: CASSYRGGNYGYTF. CDR3 nucleotides: TGTGCCAGCAGTTACCGAGGGGGAAACTATGGCTACACCTTC.

The V call is TRBV7-2, the J call TRBJ2-7; TRBD1 agrees at 7 bases. CDR3 length: 14 amino acids. Trimming at V came to 4 bases and at J to 5 bases, leaving 8 bases not matched to a gene. Germline V gene lookup returns CDR1 SGHTA and CDR2 FQGNSA. The CDR3 region is CASSSPRQGHEQYF. In nucleotides, the CDR3 is TGTGCCAGCAGCTCCCCCCGACAGGGCCACGAGCAGTACTTC.